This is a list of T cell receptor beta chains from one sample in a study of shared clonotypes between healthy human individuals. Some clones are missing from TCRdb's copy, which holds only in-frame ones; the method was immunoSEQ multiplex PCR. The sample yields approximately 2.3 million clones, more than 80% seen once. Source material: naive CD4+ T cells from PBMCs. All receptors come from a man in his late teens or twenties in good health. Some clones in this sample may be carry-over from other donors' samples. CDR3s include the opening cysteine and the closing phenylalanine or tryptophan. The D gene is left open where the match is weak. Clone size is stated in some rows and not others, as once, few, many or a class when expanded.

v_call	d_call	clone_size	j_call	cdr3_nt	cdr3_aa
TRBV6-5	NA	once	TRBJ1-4	TGTGCCAGCAGGCCCGGGGGGCTGGAAAAACTGTTTTTT	CASRPGGLEKLFF
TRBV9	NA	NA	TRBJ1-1	TGTGCCAGCAGCTCCGGGTCCACAATCATGAACACTGAAGCTTTCTTT	CASSSGSTIMNTEAFF
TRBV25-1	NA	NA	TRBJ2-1	TGTGCCAGCAGGGACAGGGAGGGAAACAATGAGCAGTTCTTC	CASRDREGNNEQFF
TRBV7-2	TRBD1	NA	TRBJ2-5	TGTGCCAGCAGCAATGGACGACAGGGGCGAAGGGAGACCCAGTACTTC	CASSNGRQGRRETQYF
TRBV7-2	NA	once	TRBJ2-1	TGTGCCAGCAGCTTAGTACTCTCCAATGAGCAGTTCTTC	CASSLVLSNEQFF
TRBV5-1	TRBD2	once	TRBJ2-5	TGCGCCAGCAGCTTGGCTCCCCGCGGGGGAGAGACCCAGTACTTC	CASSLAPRGGETQYF
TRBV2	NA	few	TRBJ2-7	TGTGCCAGCAGTGCGTTCAGCGAGCAGTACTTC	CASSAFSEQYF
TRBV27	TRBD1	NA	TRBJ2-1	TGTGCCAGCCGAGTGGTTCACAGGGGTCGGGATGAGCAGTTCTTC	CASRVVHRGRDEQFF
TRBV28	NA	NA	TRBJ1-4	TGTGCCAGCAGACCCTCGACAGCTGGGAACGAAAAACTGTTTTTT	CASRPSTAGNEKLFF
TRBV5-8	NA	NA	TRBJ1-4	TGTGCCAGCAGCTTGGCCGGGGCGTCGGAAAAACTGTTTTTT	CASSLAGASEKLFF
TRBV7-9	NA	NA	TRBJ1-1	TGTGCCAGCTGTCTATCCGGTGGCACTGAAGCTTTCTTT	CASCLSGGTEAFF
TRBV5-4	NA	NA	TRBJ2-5	TGTGCCAGCAGCCCAGGGCCATTGGAGACCCAGTACTTC	CASSPGPLETQYF
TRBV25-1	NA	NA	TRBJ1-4	TGTGCCAGCAGTGACCCGGGCCCCCCTATTCATGAAAAACTGTTTTTT	CASSDPGPPIHEKLFF
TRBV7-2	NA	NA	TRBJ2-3	TGTGCCAGCGGGACAAGGTCCCTTACAGATACGCAGTATTTT	CASGTRSLTDTQYF
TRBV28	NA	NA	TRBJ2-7	TGTGCCAGCAGTTTATGGGCCAGGGCCTACGAGCAGTACTTC	CASSLWARAYEQYF
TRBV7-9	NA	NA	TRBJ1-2	TGTGCCAGCAGCCTTGGGGGAAACTATGGCTACACCTTC	CASSLGGNYGYTF
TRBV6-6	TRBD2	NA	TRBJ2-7	TGTGCCAGCCGCCTCGGGGGCGGGAGGGCCCTCGAGCAGTACTTC	CASRLGGGRALEQYF
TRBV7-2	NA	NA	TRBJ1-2	TGTGCCAGCAGCTTAAGGGGTAACTATGGCTACACCTTC	CASSLRGNYGYTF
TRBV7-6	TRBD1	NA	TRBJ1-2	TGTGCCAGCAGCCCCGACAGGGACTATGGCTACACCTTC	CASSPDRDYGYTF
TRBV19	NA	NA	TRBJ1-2	TGTGCGACGAGATACTACTATGGCTACACCTTC	CATRYYYGYTF
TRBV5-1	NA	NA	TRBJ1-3	TGCGCCAGCAGCTTGGATGGTGTTCCCTCTGGAAACACCATATATTTT	CASSLDGVPSGNTIYF
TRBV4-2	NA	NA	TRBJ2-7	TGTGCCAGCAGCCAAGGGCTTACAGGGGAGCAGTACTTC	CASSQGLTGEQYF
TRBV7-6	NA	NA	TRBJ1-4	TGTGCCAGCAGCTTTTATGGGGGTGAAGGGCAATTATTATTTTTT	CASSFYGGEGQLLFF
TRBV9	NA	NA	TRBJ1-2	TGTGCCAGCAGCGTAGGCGGAAAAGGCTATGGCTACACCTTC	CASSVGGKGYGYTF
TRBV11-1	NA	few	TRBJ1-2	TGTGCCAGCAGCTTCTTCCGGGAAAATGGCTACACCTTC	CASSFFRENGYTF
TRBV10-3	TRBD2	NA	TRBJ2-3	TGTGCCATCAGTGTAGCTTCAAATAGCGGGAGATCCACAGATACGCAGTATTTT	CAISVASNSGRSTDTQYF
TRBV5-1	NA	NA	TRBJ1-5	TGCGCCAGCAGCTTGGGAGGGAGCAATCAGCCCCAGCATTTT	CASSLGGSNQPQHF
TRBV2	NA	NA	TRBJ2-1	TGTGCCAGCAGGCCGGAGCAGGCCTACAATGAGCAGTTCTTC	CASRPEQAYNEQFF
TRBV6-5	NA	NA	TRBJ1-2	TGTGCCAGCAGACAGGGTCAGGGCTATGGCTACACCTTC	CASRQGQGYGYTF
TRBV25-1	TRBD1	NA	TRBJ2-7	TGTGCCAGCAGGGAGACAGGGGCCCACGAGCAGTACTTC	CASRETGAHEQYF
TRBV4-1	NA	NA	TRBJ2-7	TGCGCCAGCAGCCTAGGGGGGAGAGCGGAACACTACGAGCAGTACTTC	CASSLGGRAEHYEQYF
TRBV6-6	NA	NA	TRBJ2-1	TGTGCCAGCAGCCCACCCACTGGGGCTGAGCAGTTCTTC	CASSPPTGAEQFF
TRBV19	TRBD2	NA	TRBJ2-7	TGTGCCAGTAGTACGGGGACTAGCAGCAACGAGCAGTACTTC	CASSTGTSSNEQYF
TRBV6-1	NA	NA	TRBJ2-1	TGTGCCAGCAGTGAAAACAGGGACAATGAGCAGTTCTTC	CASSENRDNEQFF
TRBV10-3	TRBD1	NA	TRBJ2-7	TGTGCCTCTGCGACAGGGGGGGTCTCCGAGCAGTACTTC	CASATGGVSEQYF
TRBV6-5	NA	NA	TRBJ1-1	TGTGCCAGCAGTTACGGCCAGCCCCAGGACACTGAAGCTTTCTTT	CASSYGQPQDTEAFF
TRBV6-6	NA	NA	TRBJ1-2	TGTGCCAGCAGTTACGACAGGCCTACCTATGGCTACACCTTC	CASSYDRPTYGYTF
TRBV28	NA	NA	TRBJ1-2	TGTGCCAGCAGCCCCAGGACGGTTCTCTATGGCTACACCTTC	CASSPRTVLYGYTF
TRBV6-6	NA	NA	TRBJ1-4	TGTGCCAGACATCCCCGGACGGACAGCAAGAATGAAAAACTGTTTTTT	CARHPRTDSKNEKLFF
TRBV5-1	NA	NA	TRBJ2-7	TGCGCCAGCAGCTTGGAGGCTGCCTACGAGCAGTACTTC	CASSLEAAYEQYF